These 7 T cell receptor beta chains originate from one sample sequenced in a study of CD8+CD57+ T cells in acquired aplastic anemia. Genomic DNA served as template for TCR beta VDJ and CDR3 profiling. TCRdb processed the reads anew with MiXCR; each CDR3 protein has one entry. The repertoire has approximately 160,000 distinct CDR3 sequences, 40% to 55% of them found once; the top ten carry 2.5% to 4%. Only patients with CD8+CD57+ cell expansion on flow cytometry were chosen for sequencing. The sequencing input was sorted CD4+, CD8+, or CD8+CD57+ T cells (not recorded which) from PBMCs. The receptors here all came from a human donor with aplastic anemia.

In this sample, this clonotype turned up many times. V gene TRBV7-9 combines with J gene TRBJ1-2, with a weak D call TRBD1 (5 bases). V lost 4 bases to trimming and J lost 8 bases, with 11 bases between them. Per germline, CDR1 SEHNR and CDR2 FQNEAQ (reference sequence). This CDR3 region has 12 residues. Here the CDR3 reads CASSSAGGGYTF. In nucleotides, the CDR3 is TGTGCCAGCAGCTCGGCCGGGGGAGGCTACACCTTC.

This clonotype turned up a few times. CDR3 in amino acids: CASSPNLGGRQDEAFF. As DNA, the CDR3 is TGTGCCAGCAGCCCTAACTTGGGGGGGCGACAGGATGAAGCTTTCTTT. This chain links TRBV2 with TRBJ1-1, with D perhaps TRBD1 (6 bases). CDR3 length: 16 amino acids. The ends were cut back, 6 bases at V and 7 bases at J, with 24 bases in the middle. Germline V gene sequence: CDR1 SNHLY, CDR2 FYNNEI.

At least ten counts were recorded for this clonotype. V usage is TRBV4-1 and J usage is TRBJ1-1; D is ambiguous. V was trimmed by 0 bases and J by 6 bases, leaving 11 bases between them. CDR1 and CDR2 (germline): MGHRA, YSYEKL. The CDR3 covers 14 residues. CDR3 bases: TGCGCCAGCAGCCAAGATAGAAGGGCATCTGAAGCTTTCTTT. Its translation is CASSQDRRASEAFF.

This clonotype was observed many times. The V call is TRBV7-2, the J call TRBJ2-5; D gene unclear. CDR3 length equals 14 residues. Trimming took off 1 base at V and 1 base at J, with 7 bases between the two ends. Germline V gene data show CDR1 as SGHTA and CDR2 as FQGNSA. CDR3 sequence (DNA): TGTGCCAGCAGCTTAGTCGTCGGCCAAGAGACCCAGTACTTC. This translates into CASSLVVGQETQYF.

This chain uses TRBV6-1 with TRBJ2-2; D remains ambiguous. CDR3 length equals 16 residues. Germline V CDR1 and CDR2: MNHNS, SASEGT. Trimming took off 2 bases at V and 8 bases at J, with 18 bases between the two ends. The CDR3 is CASSESRPTIGGELFF. Here the CDR3 DNA reads TGTGCCAGCAGTGAAAGTAGGCCAACTATTGGGGGGGAGCTGTTTTTT.

J is TRBJ2-1 and V is TRBV5-4, with 8 positions matching TRBD1. With 2 bases clipped from V and 2 bases from J, the junction kept 6 bases outside the gene matches. Looked up from germline, CDR1 is SGHNT and CDR2 is YYREEE (reference sequence). The CDR3 totals 16 residues. The CDR3 DNA follows: TGTGCCAGCAGCTTTGTCAACAGGGGGACCTACAATGAGCAGTTCTTC. It translates to CASSFVNRGTYNEQFF.

The chain is built from TRBV13 and TRBJ2-5; 10 positions agree with TRBD1. V gave up 9 bases and J gave up 5 bases; unmatched junction bases: 6. CDR1 PRHDT and CDR2 FYEKMQ come from the germline V gene (reference sequence). The CDR3 is 13 residues long. The CDR3 here is CASRQGAWETQYF. The CDR3 DNA sequence: TGTGCCAGTCGACAGGGGGCGTGGGAGACCCAGTACTTC.